This paragraph reports one TCR beta chain. This CDR3 has 13 amino acids. Trimming left V 4 bases short and J 4 bases short, with 10 bases between. Germline assignment: CDR1 LNHDA and CDR2 SQIVND (reference sequence). The assay was immunoSEQ multiplex PCR, and TCRdb's table has in-frame clones only and misses some. The repertoire holds about 14,000 clones, with approximately 84% as singletons. This entry belongs to a study of technical replicates of blood from a handful of donors. The chain carries TRBV19 and TRBJ2-5, with D perhaps TRBD1 (5 bases). Sequences were obtained from PBMCs. The origin of this receptor is a human donor in good health. CDR3 loop: CASSTGQGETQYF. The CDR3 nucleotides are TGTGCCAGTAGTACAGGACAAGGAGAGACCCAGTACTTC.